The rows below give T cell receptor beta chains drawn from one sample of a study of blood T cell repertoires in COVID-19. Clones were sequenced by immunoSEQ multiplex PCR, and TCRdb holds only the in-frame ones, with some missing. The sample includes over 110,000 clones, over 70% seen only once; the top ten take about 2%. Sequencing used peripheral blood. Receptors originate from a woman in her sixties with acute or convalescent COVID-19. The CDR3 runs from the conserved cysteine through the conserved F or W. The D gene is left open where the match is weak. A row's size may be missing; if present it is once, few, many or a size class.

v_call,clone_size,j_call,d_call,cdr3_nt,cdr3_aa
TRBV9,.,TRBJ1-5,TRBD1,TGTGCCAGCAGCGTAGGGGGACAGGGGGATCGTGGCAATCAGCCCCAGCATTTT,CASSVGGQGDRGNQPQHF
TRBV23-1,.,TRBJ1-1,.,TGCGCCAGCAGTCAATGGGGCAGGCTCCTCATGAACACTGAAGCTTTCTTT,CASSQWGRLLMNTEAFF
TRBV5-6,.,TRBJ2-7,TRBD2,TGTGCCAGCAGCTCACCGGGACCGGGACTAGCGGTGACCTACGAGCAGTACTTC,CASSSPGPGLAVTYEQYF
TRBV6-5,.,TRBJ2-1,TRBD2,TGTGCCAGCAGTTACTCGGGACTAGCGGGGGATGAGCAGTTCTTC,CASSYSGLAGDEQFF
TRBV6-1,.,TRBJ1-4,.,TGTGCCAGCAGTGACAGGGCCCGGTATGAAAAACTGTTTTTT,CASSDRARYEKLFF
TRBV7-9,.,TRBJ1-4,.,TGTGCCAGCAGCTCCCAGGGCCGTGAAAAACTGTTTTTT,CASSSQGREKLFF
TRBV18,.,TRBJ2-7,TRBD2,TGTGCCAGCTCACCACCGACAGCGGGATCTCCCGAGCAGTACTTC,CASSPPTAGSPEQYF
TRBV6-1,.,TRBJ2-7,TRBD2,TGTGCCAGCAGTGAAGATTGGAGGCACAAGACTAGCGACGAGCAGTACTTC,CASSEDWRHKTSDEQYF
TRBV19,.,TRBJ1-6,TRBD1,TGTGCCAGTAGAAGGACTCCCGGGACAGGACTAAATTCACCCCTCCACTTT,CASRRTPGTGLNSPLHF
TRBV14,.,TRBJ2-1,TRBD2,TGTGCCAGCAGCCCCTTCAAGGGACCGGGAGGAGGTCCCCCAAGATACAATGAGCAGTTCTTC,CASSPFKGPGGGPPRYNEQFF
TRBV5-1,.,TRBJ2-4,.,TGCGCCAGCAGCCTGGACATAATAGCCAAAAACATTCAGTACTTC,CASSLDIIAKNIQYF
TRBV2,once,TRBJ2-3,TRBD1,TGTGCCAGCAGTGACCTGACAGGGGCTTTTCGCACAGATACGCAGTATTTT,CASSDLTGAFRTDTQYF
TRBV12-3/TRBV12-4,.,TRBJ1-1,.,TGTGCCAGCAGTTTGAGGGGGGAAGCTTTCTTT,CASSLRGEAFF
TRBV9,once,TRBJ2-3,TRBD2,TGTGCCAGCAGCGTAGGACTAGCGGGAGGGACAGATACGCAGTATTTT,CASSVGLAGGTDTQYF
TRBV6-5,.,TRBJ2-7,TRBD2,TGTGCCAGCTCTGGGGGACTAGGGTTGGGCGAGCAGTACTTC,CASSGGLGLGEQYF
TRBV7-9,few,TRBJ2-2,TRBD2,TGTGCCAGCAGCGCGAAGGGTGGGAGGGACACCGGGGAGCTGTTTTTT,CASSAKGGRDTGELFF
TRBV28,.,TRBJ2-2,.,TGTGCCAGCAGTCCTAATGGGCAGGGGAACACCGGGGAGCTGTTTTTT,CASSPNGQGNTGELFF
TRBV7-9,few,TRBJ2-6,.,TGTGCCAGCAGCTGGGGGGCTGGGGCCAACGTCCTGACTTTC,CASSWGAGANVLTF